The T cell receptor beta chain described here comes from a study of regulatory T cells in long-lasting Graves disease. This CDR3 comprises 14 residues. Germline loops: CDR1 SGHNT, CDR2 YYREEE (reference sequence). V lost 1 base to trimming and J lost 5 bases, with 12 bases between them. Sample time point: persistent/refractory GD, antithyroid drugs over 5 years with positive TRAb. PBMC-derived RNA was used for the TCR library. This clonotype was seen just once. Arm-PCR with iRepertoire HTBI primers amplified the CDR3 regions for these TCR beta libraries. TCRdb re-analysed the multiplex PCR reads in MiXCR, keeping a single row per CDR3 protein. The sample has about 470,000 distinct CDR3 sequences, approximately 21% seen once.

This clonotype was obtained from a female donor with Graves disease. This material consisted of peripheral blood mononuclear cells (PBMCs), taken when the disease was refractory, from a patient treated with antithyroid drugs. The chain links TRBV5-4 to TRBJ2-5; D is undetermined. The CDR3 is CASSLYTSEETQYF. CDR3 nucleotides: TGTGCCAGCAGCTTGTATACTTCGGAGGAGACCCAGTACTTC.